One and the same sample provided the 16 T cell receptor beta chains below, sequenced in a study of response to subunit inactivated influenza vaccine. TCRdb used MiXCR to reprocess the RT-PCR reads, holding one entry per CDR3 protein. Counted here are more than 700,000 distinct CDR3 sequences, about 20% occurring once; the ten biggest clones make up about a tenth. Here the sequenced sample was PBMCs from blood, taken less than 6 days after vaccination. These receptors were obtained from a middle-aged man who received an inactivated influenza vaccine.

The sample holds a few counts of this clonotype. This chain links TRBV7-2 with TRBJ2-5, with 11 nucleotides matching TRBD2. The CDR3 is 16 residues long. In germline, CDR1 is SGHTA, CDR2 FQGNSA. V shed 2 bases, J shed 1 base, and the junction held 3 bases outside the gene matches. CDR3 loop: CASSLLAGGLQETQYF. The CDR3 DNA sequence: TGTGCCAGCAGCTTACTAGCGGGGGGCCTCCAAGAGACCCAGTACTTC.

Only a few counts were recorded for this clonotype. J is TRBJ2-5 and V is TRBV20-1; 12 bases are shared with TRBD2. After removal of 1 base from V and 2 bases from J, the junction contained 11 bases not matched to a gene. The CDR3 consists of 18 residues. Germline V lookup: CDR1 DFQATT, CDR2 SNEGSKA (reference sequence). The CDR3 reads CSARGGLAGLSGQETQYF. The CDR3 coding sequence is TGCAGTGCTAGAGGAGGACTAGCGGGATTGTCGGGACAAGAGACCCAGTACTTC.

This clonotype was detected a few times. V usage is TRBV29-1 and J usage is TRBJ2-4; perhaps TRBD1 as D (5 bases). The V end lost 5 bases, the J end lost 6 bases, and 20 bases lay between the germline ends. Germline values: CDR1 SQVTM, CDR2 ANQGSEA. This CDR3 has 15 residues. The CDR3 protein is CSVYFVLQGTNIQYF. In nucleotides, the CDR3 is TGCAGCGTTTATTTTGTTCTGCAGGGAACAAACATTCAGTACTTC.

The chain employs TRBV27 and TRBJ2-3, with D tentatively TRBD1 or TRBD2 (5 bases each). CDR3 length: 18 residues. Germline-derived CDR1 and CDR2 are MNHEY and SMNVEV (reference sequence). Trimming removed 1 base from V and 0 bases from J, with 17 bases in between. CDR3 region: CASSLYLSGRESTDTQYF. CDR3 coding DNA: TGTGCCAGCAGTTTATATCTCTCGGGCAGGGAGAGCACAGATACGCAGTATTTT.

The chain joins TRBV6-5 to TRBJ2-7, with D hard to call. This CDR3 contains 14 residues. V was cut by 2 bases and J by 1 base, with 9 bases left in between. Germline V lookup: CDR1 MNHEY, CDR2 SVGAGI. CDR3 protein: CASSYPGASYEQYF. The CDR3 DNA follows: TGTGCCAGCAGTTACCCCGGCGCGTCCTACGAGCAGTACTTC.

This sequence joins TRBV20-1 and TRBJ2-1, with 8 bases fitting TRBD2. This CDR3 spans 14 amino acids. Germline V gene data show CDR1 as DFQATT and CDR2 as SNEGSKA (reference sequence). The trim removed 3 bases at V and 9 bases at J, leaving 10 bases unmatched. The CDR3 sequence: CSARGWTSPAEQFF. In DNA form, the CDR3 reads TGCAGTGCTAGGGGTTGGACTAGCCCGGCTGAGCAGTTCTTC.

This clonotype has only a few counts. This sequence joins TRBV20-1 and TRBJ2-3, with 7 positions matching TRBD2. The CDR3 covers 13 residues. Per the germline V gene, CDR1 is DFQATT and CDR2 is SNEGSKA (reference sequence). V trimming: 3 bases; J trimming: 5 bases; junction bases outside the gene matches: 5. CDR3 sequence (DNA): TGCAGTGCTAGCGGGAGGATCAGAGATACGCAGTATTTT. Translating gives CSASGRIRDTQYF.

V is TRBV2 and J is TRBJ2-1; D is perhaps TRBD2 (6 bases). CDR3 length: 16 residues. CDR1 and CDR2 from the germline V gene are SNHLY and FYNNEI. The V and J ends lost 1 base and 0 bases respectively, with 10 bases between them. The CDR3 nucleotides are TGTGCCAGCAGTGAAGGACTAGGTAGCTCCTACAATGAGCAGTTCTTC. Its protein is CASSEGLGSSYNEQFF.

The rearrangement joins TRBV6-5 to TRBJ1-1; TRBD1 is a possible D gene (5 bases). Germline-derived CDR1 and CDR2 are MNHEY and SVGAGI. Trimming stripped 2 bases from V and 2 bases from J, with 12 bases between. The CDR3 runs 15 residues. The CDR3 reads CASSYDRSSNTEAFF. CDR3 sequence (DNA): TGTGCCAGCAGTTACGACAGATCCTCAAACACTGAAGCTTTCTTT.

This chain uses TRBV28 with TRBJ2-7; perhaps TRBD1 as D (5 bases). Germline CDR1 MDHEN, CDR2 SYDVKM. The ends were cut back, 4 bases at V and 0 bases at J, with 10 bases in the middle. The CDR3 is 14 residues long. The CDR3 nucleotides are TGTGCCAGCAGTTCATTGGACAACTCCTACGAGCAGTACTTC. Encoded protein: CASSSLDNSYEQYF.

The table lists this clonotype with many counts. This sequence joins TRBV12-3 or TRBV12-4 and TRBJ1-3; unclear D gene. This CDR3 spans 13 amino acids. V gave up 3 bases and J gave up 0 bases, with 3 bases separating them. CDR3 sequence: CASSLSSGNTIYF. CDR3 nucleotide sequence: TGTGCCAGCAGTTTGAGCTCTGGAAACACCATATATTTT.

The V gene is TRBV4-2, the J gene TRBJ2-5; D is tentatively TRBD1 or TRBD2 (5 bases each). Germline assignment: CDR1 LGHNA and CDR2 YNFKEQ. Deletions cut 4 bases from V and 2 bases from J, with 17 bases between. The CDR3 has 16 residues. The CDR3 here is CASSPGSGTQQETQYF. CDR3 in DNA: TGTGCCAGCAGCCCTGGCTCCGGGACCCAACAAGAGACCCAGTACTTC.

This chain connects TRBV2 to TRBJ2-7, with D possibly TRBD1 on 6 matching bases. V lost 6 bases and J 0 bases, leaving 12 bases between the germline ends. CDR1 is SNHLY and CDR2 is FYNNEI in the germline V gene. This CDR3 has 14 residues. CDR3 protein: CASRADRSSYEQYF. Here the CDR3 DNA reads TGTGCCAGCAGGGCCGACAGGAGCTCCTACGAGCAGTACTTC. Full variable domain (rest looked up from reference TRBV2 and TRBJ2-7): EPEVTQTPSHQVTQMGQEVILRCVPISNHLYFYWYRQILGQKVEFLVSFYNNEISEKSEIFDDQFSVERPDGSNFTLKIRSTKLEDSAMYFCASRADRSSYEQYFGPGTRLTVT.

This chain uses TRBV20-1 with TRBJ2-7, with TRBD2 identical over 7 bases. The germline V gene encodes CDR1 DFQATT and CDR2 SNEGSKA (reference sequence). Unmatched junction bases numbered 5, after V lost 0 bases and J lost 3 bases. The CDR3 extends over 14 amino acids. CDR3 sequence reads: CSARDRGVGYEQYF. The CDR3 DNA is TGCAGTGCTAGAGATCGGGGGGTAGGCTACGAGCAGTACTTC.

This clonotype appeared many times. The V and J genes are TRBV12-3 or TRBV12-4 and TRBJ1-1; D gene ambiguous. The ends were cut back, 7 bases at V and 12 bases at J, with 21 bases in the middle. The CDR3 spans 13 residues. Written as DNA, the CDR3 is TGTGCCAGCACCCCTCCCGGGAAGAATATTCCTTTCTTT. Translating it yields CASTPPGKNIPFF.

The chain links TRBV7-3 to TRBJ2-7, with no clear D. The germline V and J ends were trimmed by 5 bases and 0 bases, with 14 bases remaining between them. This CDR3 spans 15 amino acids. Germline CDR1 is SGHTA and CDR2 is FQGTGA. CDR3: CASSPPSSPSYEQYF. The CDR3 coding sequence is TGTGCCAGCAGCCCACCGTCCTCACCCTCCTACGAGCAGTACTTC.